These 24 T cell receptor beta chains were sequenced from one sample in a study of OX40 agonist ivuxolimab in advanced cancers. Some clones are missing from TCRdb's copy, which holds only in-frame ones; the method was immunoSEQ multiplex PCR. The sample contains roughly 62,000 clones, roughly 85% of which appear only once. The sequenced sample was CD4+ or CD8+ T cells sorted from blood, obtained in a trial of the OX40 agonist ivuxolimab. These receptor sequences come from an adult with an advanced solid tumor such as melanoma, head and neck, liver or kidney cancer.

The genes are TRBV7-3 and TRBJ2-3, with 15 bases aligning to TRBD2. The CDR3 loop spans 16 amino acids. The trim removed 4 bases at V and 8 bases at J, leaving 7 bases unmatched. The germline V gene has CDR1 SGHTA and CDR2 FQGTGA. In DNA form, the CDR3 reads TGTGCCAGCAGCTCGGGACTAGCGGGAGGAGGAGGTACGCAGTATTTT. This codes for CASSSGLAGGGGTQYF.

V usage is TRBV10-1 and J usage is TRBJ1-2; possibly TRBD1 for D (5 bases). Germline values: CDR1 WNHNN, CDR2 SYGVQD (reference sequence). Trimming took 3 bases from V and 10 from J, leaving 12 bases between them. CDR3 length equals 12 residues. The CDR3 sequence is CASSEKGRNYTF. CDR3 in DNA: TGCGCCAGCAGTGAAAAGGGGCGAAACTACACCTTC.

This chain connects TRBV6-5 to TRBJ2-5, with 9 bases matching TRBD1. The germline V gene encodes CDR1 MNHEY and CDR2 SVGAGI. CDR3 size: 14 residues. J lost 2 bases, V lost 5 bases, and 3 bases had no gene match. In DNA form, the CDR3 reads TGTGCCAGCAGTGGGACAGGGCCTCAAGAGACCCAGTACTTC. This translates into CASSGTGPQETQYF.

The chain recombines TRBV7-2 with TRBJ1-5, with D uncertain. The germline CDR1 and CDR2 sequences are SGHTA and FQGNSA. The CDR3 runs 13 residues. V lost 1 base to trimming and J lost 7 bases, with 8 bases between them. The CDR3 DNA reads TGTGCCAGCAGCTTAGGTTGGGCCCAGCCCCAGCATTTT. Amino acid sequence: CASSLGWAQPQHF.

The genes are TRBV19 and TRBJ2-5; 7 nucleotides align to TRBD1. The CDR3 sequence is 15 residues long. Germline assignment: CDR1 LNHDA and CDR2 SQIVND (reference sequence). The ends lost 5 bases at V and 5 bases at J; junction bases unmatched: 11. In DNA form, the CDR3 reads TGTGCCAGTAGTGCTTGGAGGACAGGCGGGGAGACCCAGTACTTC. This gives the protein CASSAWRTGGETQYF.

A few counts support this clone. This chain links TRBV9 with TRBJ2-7, with 9 bases lining up with TRBD1. This CDR3 comprises 14 residues. V lost 3 bases to trimming and J lost 6 bases; unmatched junction nucleotides: 7. From germline, CDR1 is SGDLS and CDR2 YYNGEE. Here the CDR3 reads CASSAGTGIGEQYF. In DNA form, the CDR3 reads TGTGCCAGCAGCGCCGGGACAGGGATCGGCGAGCAGTACTTC.

This clone has more than one count but fewer than ten. The chain couples TRBV4-1 to TRBJ2-2, with unresolved D. CDR1 is MGHRA, CDR2 YSYEKL, per germline. V lost 5 bases to trimming and J lost 0 bases, with 4 bases between them. The CDR3 length is 13 residues. CDR3 sequence (DNA): TGCGCCAGCAGCAACTCGAACACCGGGGAGCTGTTTTTT. Its translation: CASSNSNTGELFF.

The chain combines TRBV5-1 with TRBJ2-2, with TRBD1 matching 7 bases. This CDR3 contains 15 residues. From germline, CDR1 is SGHRS and CDR2 YFSETQ. Trimming at V came to 0 bases and at J to 5 bases, leaving 4 bases not matched to a gene. CDR3 in amino acids: CASSLAQGETGELFF. Written as DNA, the CDR3 is TGCGCCAGCAGCTTGGCCCAGGGGGAAACCGGGGAGCTGTTTTTT.

This clone was counted between two and nine times. The chain recombines TRBV7-6 with TRBJ1-2; 7 bases map to TRBD1. The CDR3 totals 15 residues. Germline trimming cut 1 base from V and 5 bases from J; bases unmatched to any gene: 7. The germline V gene has CDR1 SGHVS and CDR2 FNYEAQ. The chain's CDR3 is CASSLEVARGYGYTF. In DNA, the CDR3 is TGTGCCAGCAGCTTAGAGGTCGCCAGGGGGTATGGCTACACCTTC.

This clone showed up just a few times. V and J are TRBV5-1 and TRBJ1-2; D gene ambiguous. Trimming took off 0 bases at V and 5 bases at J, with 8 bases between the two ends. This CDR3 has 13 residues. Germline lookup yields CDR1 SGHRS and CDR2 YFSETQ. CDR3 region: CASSLDSQYGYTF. Written as DNA, the CDR3 is TGCGCCAGCAGCTTGGACAGCCAGTATGGCTACACCTTC.

This chain uses TRBV5-5 with TRBJ1-2; D unresolved. This CDR3 comprises 13 residues. Trimming pared 1 base from V and 7 bases from J, leaving 11 bases between. From germline, CDR1 is SGHKS and CDR2 YYEKEE (reference sequence). CDR3 nucleotide sequence: TGTGCCAGCAGCTTGCCCGGACGAAGTGGCTACACCTTC. This gives the protein CASSLPGRSGYTF.

The chain is built from TRBV19 and TRBJ1-2; 7 bases fit TRBD1. Germline CDR1 is LNHDA and CDR2 is SQIVND (reference sequence). CDR3 length: 15 amino acids. V was pared by 2 bases and J by 3 bases, with 6 bases of the junction left unmatched. The CDR3 sequence: CASSIRSGTDYGYTF. Here the CDR3 DNA reads TGTGCCAGTAGTATAAGGTCCGGGACAGACTATGGCTACACCTTC.

The CDR3 sequence: CASIGGQSSTDTQYF. CDR3 nucleotides: TGCGCCAGCATAGGAGGCCAGAGTAGCACAGATACGCAGTATTTT. The V gene is TRBV5-1, the J gene TRBJ2-3; D is perhaps TRBD2 (5 bases). With 6 bases removed from V and 0 bases from J, the gap between germline ends came to 14 bases. The CDR3 totals 15 residues. Germline V gene sequence: CDR1 SGHRS, CDR2 YFSETQ.

The CDR3 nucleotides are TGTGCCAGCAGTTCCGGCGGGTTGGAGGAGGGAAAACTGTTTTTT. Translating it yields CASSSGGLEEGKLFF. The chain employs TRBV28 and TRBJ1-4; D is unclear. Germline-derived CDR1 and CDR2 are MDHEN and SYDVKM. V lost 4 bases to trimming and J lost 10 bases, with 19 bases between them. This CDR3 is 15 amino acids long.

This chain joins TRBV18 and TRBJ1-4; D might be TRBD1 (5 bases). The CDR3 length is 16 residues. Germline V gene sequence: CDR1 KGHSH, CDR2 LQKENI. V was shortened by 2 bases and J by 0 bases, with 10 bases between the two germline ends. CDR3 nucleotides: TGTGCCAGCTCACCAAGAGGAGGGGCAACTAATGAAAAACTGTTTTTT. Translating it yields CASSPRGGATNEKLFF.

The chain uses TRBV28 and TRBJ2-3, with 12 bases matching TRBD2. This CDR3 has 17 amino acids. The ends lost 5 bases at V and 0 bases at J; junction bases unmatched: 6. Germline loops: CDR1 MDHEN, CDR2 SYDVKM. The CDR3 DNA reads TGTGCCAGCAGTCGGCTAGCGGGAGGGACAAGCACAGATACGCAGTATTTT. Translated: CASSRLAGGTSTDTQYF. The full variable domain, its missing parts supplied by reference TRBV28 and TRBJ2-3, is DVKVTQSSRYLVKRTGEKVFLECVQDMDHENMFWYRQDPGLGLRLIYFSYDVKMKEKGDIPEGYSVSREKKERFSLILESASTNQTSMYLCASSRLAGGTSTDTQYFGPGTRLTVL.

The V and J genes are TRBV7-8 and TRBJ2-7; 9 nucleotides line up with TRBD1. CDR3 size: 17 residues. V was pared by 5 bases and J by 6 bases, with 17 bases of the junction left unmatched. Germline CDR1 is SGHVS and CDR2 is FQNEAQ. The CDR3 coding sequence is TGTGCCAGCAGCGCAAGAGCTCCGGGACAGGGATTGGGCGAGCAGTACTTC. Encoded protein: CASSARAPGQGLGEQYF.

This chain joins TRBV6-5 and TRBJ1-2, with 10 positions matching TRBD1. The CDR3 consists of 15 residues. V lost 5 bases and J lost 2; bases outside the gene matches: 5. CDR1 is MNHEY and CDR2 is SVGAGI in the germline V gene. The CDR3 reads CASSGDRGLNYGYTF. CDR3 nucleotides: TGTGCCAGCAGTGGGGACAGGGGCCTCAACTATGGCTACACCTTC.

The V gene is TRBV14, the J gene TRBJ2-7, with TRBD2 identical over 8 bases. Per the germline V gene, CDR1 is SGHDN and CDR2 is FVKESK. The J segment lost 3 bases and the V segment lost 5 bases, leaving 6 bases of the junction unmatched. This CDR3 has 14 amino acids. The CDR3 nucleotides read TGTGCCAGCAGCGTTAAGCGGGAGAGCTACGAGCAGTACTTC. Encoded protein: CASSVKRESYEQYF. Drawing the rest from reference TRBV14 and TRBJ2-7, the complete variable domain is EAGVTQFPSHSVIEKGQTVTLRCDPISGHDNLYWYRRVMGKEIKFLLHFVKESKQDESGMPNNRFLAERTGGTYSTLKVQPAELEDSGVYFCASSVKRESYEQYFGPGTRLTVT.

This clone was detected only once. The genes are TRBV5-1 and TRBJ1-1; the D is unclear. Looked up from germline, CDR1 is SGHRS and CDR2 is YFSETQ. The CDR3 consists of 14 residues. The V and J ends lost 4 bases and 1 base respectively, with 11 bases between them. In DNA, the CDR3 is TGCGCCAGCAGCCGAGGACCTGAGAACACTGAAGCTTTCTTT. Its protein product is CASSRGPENTEAFF.

The rearrangement links TRBV4-1 to TRBJ1-2; no reliable D call. CDR3 size: 14 residues. Germline V gene sequence: CDR1 MGHRA, CDR2 YSYEKL. V dropped 0 bases and J dropped 8 bases, with 13 bases sitting between them. CDR3 in amino acids: CASSQDPGLRGYTF. The CDR3 nucleotides are TGCGCCAGCAGCCAAGATCCCGGACTCAGGGGCTACACCTTC.

This sequence joins TRBV5-6 and TRBJ1-6, with D perhaps TRBD1 (5 bases). Germline values: CDR1 SGHDT, CDR2 YYEEEE. The V and J ends lost 5 bases and 7 bases respectively, with 13 bases between them. The CDR3 extends over 14 amino acids. CDR3 sequence reads: CASRPRRENSPLHF. As DNA, the CDR3 is TGTGCCAGCAGGCCCCGCAGGGAGAATTCACCCCTCCACTTT.

The chain couples TRBV5-4 to TRBJ2-5; D might be TRBD2 (5 bases). Trimming took off 0 bases at V and 2 bases at J, with 11 bases between the two ends. Germline assignment: CDR1 SGHNT and CDR2 YYREEE (reference sequence). This CDR3 contains 15 residues. CDR3 protein: CASSLGLSTQETQYF. CDR3 sequence (DNA): TGTGCCAGCAGCTTGGGACTATCCACTCAAGAGACCCAGTACTTC.

J is TRBJ1-1 and V is TRBV7-9; D is ambiguous. V shed 3 bases and J shed 0 bases, with 17 bases lying between them. The germline CDR1 and CDR2 sequences are SEHNR and FQNEAQ (reference sequence). CDR3 length: 17 residues. The CDR3 region has the DNA TGTGCCAGCAGCTTCGGGCTCAAAAGGTCGATGAACACTGAAGCTTTCTTT. Residues: CASSFGLKRSMNTEAFF.